This TCR beta chain was captured in a study of CD8+CD57+ T cells in acquired aplastic anemia. For sequencing, patients were chosen who had shown expansion of CD8+CD57+ cells by flow cytometry. Severe acquired aplastic anemia was present in every patient. The CDR3 extends over 14 amino acids. CDR1 and CDR2 from the germline V gene are MNHNS and SASEGT. V gave up 6 bases and J gave up 7 bases, with 16 bases separating them. Findings and limits, study-wide: Roughly 31 CD8+ CDR3 sequences were shared between patients and controls. Patients showed no significant difference from controls in CD8+ Simpson's diversity.

This clonotype was seen only once. Its cognate antigen is unknown. The TCR beta profiling, which covered VDJ combination and CDR3 sequence, was carried out using genomic DNA as the template. TCRdb independently ran MiXCR on the reads; one entry per CDR3 protein. This sample has 200,000 or so distinct CDR3 sequences, with 65% found just once. The genes are TRBV6-1 and TRBJ1-5, with D uncertain. This clonotype originated in a human donor with aplastic anemia. Sequencing was carried out using sorted CD4+, CD8+, or CD8+CD57+ T cells (not recorded which) from PBMCs. The CDR3 DNA is TGTGCCAGCAGCGGTCAAAACGGGTGGCAGCCCCAGCATTTT. Encoded protein: CASSGQNGWQPQHF.